This T cell receptor beta chain was profiled in a study of early T cells in non-severe SARS-CoV-2 infection. Study-wide points: VDJdb-based annotation leaned toward anti-spike CD8 responses and missed private and CD4 specificities.

The V gene's germline CDR1 is SNHLY and CDR2 FYNNEI. The length of the CDR3 is 12 residues. Trimming removed 6 bases from V and 6 bases from J, with 10 bases in between. This clonotype was counted only a few times. Its specificity is unknown. Individual cDNA molecules were tagged with unique molecular identifiers. TCRdb recomputed calls from the 5' RACE reads with MiXCR, one row per CDR3 protein. Of about 11,000 distinct CDR3 sequences listed, around 4.8% are singletons. The chain combines TRBV2 with TRBJ2-3; D is undetermined. Sequencing used whole blood. The receptor was derived from an adult who was a healthcare worker with PCR-confirmed SARS-CoV-2 infection or an uninfected control (not recorded which). The CDR3 DNA reads as TGTGCCAGCAGCGGACGGTACGATACGCAGTATTTT. It translates to CASSGRYDTQYF.